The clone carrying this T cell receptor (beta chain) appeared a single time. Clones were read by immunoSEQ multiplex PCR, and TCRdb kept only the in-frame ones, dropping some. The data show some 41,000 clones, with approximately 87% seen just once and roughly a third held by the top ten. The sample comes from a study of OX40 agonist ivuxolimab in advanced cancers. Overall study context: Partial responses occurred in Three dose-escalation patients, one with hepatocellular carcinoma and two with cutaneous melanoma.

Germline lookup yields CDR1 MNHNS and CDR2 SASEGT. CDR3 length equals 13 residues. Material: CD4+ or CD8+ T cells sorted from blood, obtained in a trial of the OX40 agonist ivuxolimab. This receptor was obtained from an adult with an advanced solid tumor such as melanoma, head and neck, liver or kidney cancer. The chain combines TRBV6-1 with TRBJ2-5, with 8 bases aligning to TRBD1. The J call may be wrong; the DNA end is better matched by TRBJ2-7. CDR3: CACGQGFYYEQYF. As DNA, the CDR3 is TGTGCCTGCGGACAGGGATTTTACTACGAGCAGTACTTC.